This T cell receptor beta chain was documented in a study of T cell clonality in common variable immunodeficiency. Findings and limits, study-wide: Repertoire-complication correlations in CVID were limited by patient heterogeneity.

Many counts were recorded for this clone. Its target is not known. The CDR3 extends 3 residues past the end of the read, so its final part is completed from the germline J gene. V lost 7 bases, J lost 2 bases, and 5 bases stayed unmatched. Germline V lookup: CDR1 MNHEY, CDR2 SVGEGT. CDR3 length: 13 residues. Using immunoSEQ multiplex PCR, the repertoire was profiled, and TCRdb retains in-frame clones only, with some absent. The profile covers 40,000 to 50,000 clones, none occurring a single time. The sample taken for sequencing was peripheral blood mononuclear cells. This sequence was found in a person aged 18 to 75 in good health. The chain joins TRBV6-2 or TRBV6-3 to TRBJ2-7, with 7 bases fitting TRBD1. The DNA read from the CDR3 is TGTGCCAGCACCCTGGGACAGCCCTACGAG. It codes for CASTLGQPYE. The whole CDR3 sequence is CASTLGQPYEQYF.